This record looks at one TCR beta chain sequence and its context. Original data processing: Nucleated cell counts were estimated from reference gene primer amplification. TCRdb's table, derived via immunoSEQ multiplex PCR, lists solely in-frame clones and lacks some. V and J calls and clone size come straight from that table; D and trimming were deduced from the DNA. The sample lists a few hundred thousand clones; 70% to 90% were seen once. The germline V gene has CDR1 MNHEY and CDR2 SMNVEV (reference sequence). The CDR3 contains 13 residues. Trimming shortened V by 7 bases and J by 0 bases, and 9 bases separated the two germline ends. This entry belongs to a study of blood T cell repertoires in COVID-19. Across the study: The United States, Italy and Spain provided the acute and convalescent COVID-19 samples. T cells, B-cell-depleted T cells, or PBMCs provided the cDNA or gDNA that served as material.

The J gene is TRBJ1-2, the V gene TRBV27, with D unresolved. The sequenced sample was peripheral blood. This clonotype was sampled from a woman between 40 and 50 years old who had recovered from COVID-19. CDR3 DNA sequence: TGTGCCAGCAAGGAGGGAGCTAACTATGGCTACACCTTC. Protein: CASKEGANYGYTF.